Presented here are 30 T cell receptor beta chains from one specimen sequenced in a study of ipilimumab plus nivolumab after autologous stem cell transplantation. Method: immunoSEQ multiplex PCR; TCRdb's copy keeps in-frame clones and lacks some. The table has 15,000 or so clones, more than 80% seen once. This material consisted of PBMCs, taken in a trial of ipilimumab plus nivolumab as post-transplant consolidation. All receptors come from a male donor with diffuse large B-cell lymphoma.

The V call is TRBV7-6, the J call TRBJ1-3; 7 nucleotides match TRBD1. Germline trimming cut 5 bases from V and 0 bases from J; bases unmatched to any gene: 16. CDR3 length: 19 residues. CDR1 and CDR2 (germline): SGHVS, FNYEAQ. The CDR3 DNA sequence: TGTGCCAGCAGCGTCGAGGCCCCCCGACAGGGCCTCTCTGGAAACACCATATATTTT. Amino acids: CASSVEAPRQGLSGNTIYF.

The chain employs TRBV7-3 and TRBJ2-3; D is perhaps TRBD1 (5 bases). The length of the CDR3 is 15 residues. CDR1 SGHTA and CDR2 FQGTGA come from the germline V gene. V dropped 4 bases and J dropped 0 bases, with 11 bases sitting between them. CDR3 sequence (DNA): TGTGCCAGCAGCTCATCGACAGTCAGCACAGATACGCAGTATTTT. This translates into CASSSSTVSTDTQYF.

This rearrangement joins TRBV27 to TRBJ2-7, with D tentatively TRBD1 (7 bases). In germline, CDR1 is MNHEY, CDR2 SMNVEV (reference sequence). Trimming took off 8 bases at V and 0 bases at J, with 17 bases between the two ends. There are 15 residues in the CDR3. CDR3 sequence (DNA): TGTGCCAGCGGGCGAGGAGGGACAGCCTCCTACGAGCAGTACTTC. It yields the protein CASGRGGTASYEQYF.

The chain recombines TRBV5-4 with TRBJ2-3; D uncertain. Trimming left V 4 bases short and J 7 bases short, with 10 bases between. CDR1 and CDR2 from the germline V gene are SGHNT and YYREEE (reference sequence). The CDR3 loop spans 12 amino acids. The chain's CDR3 is CASSLEGNTQYF. CDR3 nucleotide sequence: TGTGCCAGCAGCCTCGAAGGGAATACGCAGTATTTT.

This sequence joins TRBV9 and TRBJ2-1; TRBD2 aligns across 14 bases. CDR1 is SGDLS and CDR2 is YYNGEE in the germline V gene. V was pared by 0 bases and J by 9 bases, with 2 bases of the junction left unmatched. The CDR3 totals 15 residues. The CDR3 bases are TGTGCCAGCAGCGTAGTGGGACTAGCGGGGGTTGAGCAGTTCTTC. Protein sequence: CASSVVGLAGVEQFF.

The chain joins TRBV9 to TRBJ2-7, with TRBD2 matching over 11 bases. Germline-derived CDR1 and CDR2 are SGDLS and YYNGEE. Trimming cost V 3 bases and J 4 bases; bases outside gene matches: 6. CDR3 length: 15 amino acids. Written as DNA, the CDR3 is TGTGCCAGCAGCGACGGGACTAGCGGATCATACGAGCAGTACTTC. It yields the protein CASSDGTSGSYEQYF.

The V gene is TRBV5-4, the J gene TRBJ2-3, with TRBD2 identical over 9 bases. This CDR3 has 13 amino acids. V lost 7 bases, J lost 8 bases, and 8 bases stayed unmatched. The germline V gene has CDR1 SGHNT and CDR2 YYREEE (reference sequence). Here the CDR3 reads CASSLAGPGTQYF. In DNA, the CDR3 is TGTGCCAGCTCACTAGCGGGCCCGGGTACGCAGTATTTT.

V and J are TRBV4-3 and TRBJ1-5; D might be TRBD1 (5 bases). V lost 4 bases and J lost 0, with 22 bases in between. The CDR3 covers 19 residues. CDR1 and CDR2 from the germline V gene are LGHNA and YSLEER. CDR3 amino acids: CASSLHWGPQYYSNQPQHF. CDR3 nucleotide sequence: TGCGCCAGCAGCCTACATTGGGGACCCCAGTACTATAGCAATCAGCCCCAGCATTTT.

The J gene is TRBJ2-5, the V gene TRBV27; TRBD2 is a possible D gene (6 bases). V lost 0 bases and J lost 5, with 22 bases in between. This CDR3 has 18 residues. Looked up from germline, CDR1 is MNHEY and CDR2 is SMNVEV (reference sequence). The CDR3, as DNA: TGTGCCAGCAGTTTATCGAGGTTCGGGGGTAGGGGACTCGAGACCCAGTACTTC. Protein sequence: CASSLSRFGGRGLETQYF.

CDR3 residues: CASSHDGASYEQYF. CDR3 in DNA: TGTGCCAGCAGCCATGACGGGGCCTCCTACGAGCAGTACTTC. The chain joins TRBV5-4 to TRBJ2-7, with D perhaps TRBD1 or TRBD2 (5 bases each). Germline loops: CDR1 SGHNT, CDR2 YYREEE (reference sequence). The CDR3 has 14 residues. Trimming stripped 4 bases from V and 0 bases from J, with 11 bases between.

The chain joins TRBV10-1 to TRBJ2-1, with D possibly matching TRBD1 (9 bases). V lost 0 bases, J lost 6 bases, and 18 bases lay in between. Germline V gives CDR1 WNHNN, CDR2 SYGVQD (reference sequence). The length of the CDR3 is 17 residues. DNA for the CDR3: TGCGCCAGCAGTGAGTCCGGGGGGGGACAGGGCTCCAATGAGCAGTTCTTC. It codes for CASSESGGGQGSNEQFF.

The chain employs TRBV19 and TRBJ1-4, with D possibly matching TRBD1 (5 bases). V was pared by 3 bases and J by 1 base, with 6 bases between. The CDR3 covers 14 residues. Per germline, CDR1 LNHDA and CDR2 SQIVND (reference sequence). The CDR3 nucleotides are TGTGCCAGTAGTATGACAGTAACTAATGAAAAACTGTTTTTT. It translates to CASSMTVTNEKLFF.

J is TRBJ1-2 and V is TRBV7-2; 10 bases match TRBD1. Germline V gene data show CDR1 as SGHTA and CDR2 as FQGNSA. This CDR3 is built from 14 residues. The V and J ends lost 0 bases and 5 bases, in that order; junction bases with no gene match: 0. The CDR3 coding sequence is TGTGCCAGCAGCTTAGCGGGACAGGGGTATGGCTACACCTTC. The encoded protein is CASSLAGQGYGYTF.

A single count supports this clone. This sequence joins TRBV6-5 and TRBJ1-6; no clear D. CDR3 size: 16 residues. V shed 0 bases and J shed 3 bases, with 9 bases lying between them. From germline, CDR1 is MNHEY and CDR2 SVGAGI. Written as DNA, the CDR3 is TGTGCCAGCAGTTACTCTCCCAGACACTATAATTCACCCCTCCACTTT. As protein: CASSYSPRHYNSPLHF.

The chain couples TRBV14 to TRBJ2-1; possibly TRBD2 for D (5 bases). CDR1 SGHDN and CDR2 FVKESK come from the germline V gene. Trimming stripped 6 bases from V and 6 bases from J, with 15 bases between. The CDR3 runs to 14 residues. The CDR3 here is CASSGLNQFNEQFF. CDR3 in DNA: TGTGCCAGCAGTGGACTCAATCAATTCAATGAGCAGTTCTTC.

This clone was observed a few times. The chain combines TRBV29-1 with TRBJ1-3, with D possibly being TRBD1 (5 bases). CDR3 length equals 14 residues. Germline V gives CDR1 SQVTM, CDR2 ANQGSEA. The germline V and J ends were trimmed by 4 bases and 1 base, with 11 bases remaining between them. In DNA, the CDR3 is TGCAGCGTTGTAACGGGACCGTCTGGAAACACCATATATTTT. Residues: CSVVTGPSGNTIYF.

The chain carries TRBV30 and TRBJ2-5; perhaps TRBD1 as D (5 bases). The V gene's germline CDR1 is GTSNPN and CDR2 SVGIG (reference sequence). Trimming shortened V by 5 bases and J by 4 bases, and 11 bases separated the two germline ends. This CDR3 has 12 residues. The CDR3 nucleotides are TGTGCCTGGTCTCAGGGTGGAGAGACCCAGTACTTC. Protein product: CAWSQGGETQYF.

The rearrangement joins TRBV5-1 to TRBJ2-3, with 13 bases that match TRBD2. This CDR3 is 18 amino acids long. Germline V gene lookup returns CDR1 SGHRS and CDR2 YFSETQ. V was clipped by 0 bases and J by 4 bases; unmatched bases: 8. The DNA of the CDR3 is TGCGCCAGCAGCTTGGCCCGGACTAGCGGGAGATGGGCAGATACGCAGTATTTT. This encodes CASSLARTSGRWADTQYF.

The V gene is TRBV6-5, the J gene TRBJ2-7, with 7 nucleotides matching TRBD1. In germline, CDR1 is MNHEY, CDR2 SVGAGI. The J segment lost 3 bases and the V segment lost 11 bases, leaving 7 bases of the junction unmatched. CDR3 length: 12 residues. This CDR3 reads CASRDRVYEQYF. The CDR3 coding sequence is TGTGCCTCCCGGGACAGAGTCTACGAGCAGTACTTC.

This chain connects TRBV5-1 to TRBJ2-2; no definite D call. The CDR3 covers 13 residues. V was trimmed by 0 bases and J by 4 bases, leaving 4 bases between them. The germline gives CDR1 SGHRS, CDR2 YFSETQ. CDR3: CASSLGATGELFF. CDR3 coding DNA: TGCGCCAGCAGCTTGGGGGCCACCGGGGAGCTGTTTTTT.

The chain has TRBV6-9 and TRBJ2-2; no reliable D call. Germline assignment: CDR1 MNHGY and CDR2 SVAAGI. Trimming took off 4 bases at V and 2 bases at J, with 5 bases between the two ends. The CDR3 totals 13 residues. CDR3 in DNA: TGTGCCAGCAGTTCGAAAAACACCGGGGAGCTGTTTTTT. It yields the protein CASSSKNTGELFF.

J is TRBJ2-5 and V is TRBV11-2; 12 bases are a match to TRBD2. The CDR3 covers 16 residues. Germline V gene lookup returns CDR1 SGHAT and CDR2 FQNNGV. The J segment lost 5 bases and the V segment lost 3 bases, leaving 7 bases of the junction unmatched. The CDR3 is CASSFRTSGARETQYF. Here the CDR3 DNA reads TGTGCCAGCAGCTTCAGGACTAGCGGGGCACGGGAGACCCAGTACTTC.

This clone was seen a handful of times. This chain links TRBV9 with TRBJ1-1; 8 bases are shared with TRBD1. The V segment lost 3 bases and the J segment 5 bases; nucleotides outside the gene matches: 3. This CDR3 has 13 amino acids. Germline CDR1 SGDLS, CDR2 YYNGEE. The CDR3 protein is CASSAQGATEAFF. The CDR3 DNA reads TGTGCCAGCAGCGCGCAGGGGGCGACTGAAGCTTTCTTT. Variable domain in full (rest from reference TRBV9 and TRBJ1-1): DSGVTQTPKHLITATGQRVTLRCSPRSGDLSVYWYQQSLDQGLQFLIQYYNGEERAKGNILERFSAQQFPDLHSELNLSSLELGDSALYFCASSAQGATEAFFGQGTRLTVV.

J is TRBJ1-2 and V is TRBV7-6; 9 bases agree with TRBD1. With V trimmed by 4 bases and J by 8 bases, 5 bases remained unmatched. The germline V gene has CDR1 SGHVS and CDR2 FNYEAQ. This CDR3 has 13 residues. CDR3 sequence reads: CASSSGQGRGYTF. In nucleotides, the CDR3 is TGTGCCAGCAGCTCCGGACAGGGGAGAGGCTACACCTTC.

The gene calls are TRBV5-1 and TRBJ2-3, with 10 bases fitting TRBD2. Germline CDR1 is SGHRS and CDR2 is YFSETQ. V was clipped by 2 bases and J by 0 bases; unmatched bases: 6. There are 17 residues in the CDR3. CDR3 in amino acids: CASSFRGTSESTDTQYF. As DNA, the CDR3 is TGCGCCAGCAGCTTTAGGGGGACTAGCGAGAGCACAGATACGCAGTATTTT.

This chain links TRBV9 with TRBJ2-7, with D possibly being TRBD2 (6 bases). Germline V gene lookup returns CDR1 SGDLS and CDR2 YYNGEE. V was pared by 5 bases and J by 3 bases, with 21 bases between. The CDR3 has 16 amino acids. The CDR3 sequence: CASRKSIKGLYYEQYF. CDR3 nucleotide sequence: TGTGCCAGCAGAAAAAGTATAAAGGGACTTTACTACGAGCAGTACTTC.

This clone was found a few times. The chain links TRBV4-2 to TRBJ2-1; TRBD2 might be the D (5 bases). There are 14 residues in the CDR3. Germline V gene data show CDR1 as LGHNA and CDR2 as YNFKEQ. Trimming left V 4 bases short and J 9 bases short, with 16 bases between. The DNA for the CDR3 is TGTGCCAGCAGCCGTGCAGGTTGGGAGATTGAGCAGTTCTTC. It specifies CASSRAGWEIEQFF.

This sequence joins TRBV6-6 and TRBJ2-7; 7 bases match TRBD1. Trimming at V came to 6 bases and at J to 3 bases, leaving 2 bases not matched to a gene. Germline-derived CDR1 and CDR2 are MNHNY and SVGAGI (reference sequence). The CDR3 is 12 amino acids. CDR3 amino acids: CASRGQSYEQYF. CDR3 DNA sequence: TGTGCCAGCAGGGGACAGAGCTACGAGCAGTACTTC.

The table lists this clone with a few counts. V gene TRBV6-1 combines with J gene TRBJ1-2; 9 nucleotides align to TRBD1. The CDR3 is 15 residues long. CDR1 and CDR2 from the germline V gene are MNHNS and SASEGT. V shed 5 bases and J 4 bases; nucleotides not matched to a gene: 8. For the CDR3, the DNA is TGTGCCAGCAGTTCGAATCCGGGACAGGGCTATGGCTACACCTTC. It translates to CASSSNPGQGYGYTF.

The V gene is TRBV6-5, the J gene TRBJ2-7, with a weak D call TRBD2 (5 bases). The CDR3 covers 13 residues. V shed 6 bases and J shed 3 bases, with 12 bases lying between them. Germline CDR1 is MNHEY and CDR2 is SVGAGI. CDR3 sequence (DNA): TGTGCCAGCAGCCCCGGACTGGTCTACGAGCAGTACTTC. This translates into CASSPGLVYEQYF.